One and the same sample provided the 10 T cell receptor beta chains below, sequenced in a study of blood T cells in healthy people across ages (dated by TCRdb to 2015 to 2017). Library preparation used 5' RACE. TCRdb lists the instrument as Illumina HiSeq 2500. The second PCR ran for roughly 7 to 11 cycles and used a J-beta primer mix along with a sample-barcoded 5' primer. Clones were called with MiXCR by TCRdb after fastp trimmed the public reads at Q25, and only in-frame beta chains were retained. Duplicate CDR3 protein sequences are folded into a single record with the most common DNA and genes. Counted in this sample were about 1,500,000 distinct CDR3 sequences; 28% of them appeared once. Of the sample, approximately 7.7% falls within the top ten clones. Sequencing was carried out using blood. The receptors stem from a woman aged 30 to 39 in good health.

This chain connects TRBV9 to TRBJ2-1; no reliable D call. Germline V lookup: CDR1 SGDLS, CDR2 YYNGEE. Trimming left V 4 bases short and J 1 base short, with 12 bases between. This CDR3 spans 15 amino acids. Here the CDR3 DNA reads TGTGCCAGCAGCCCGGCGGCAGCGTCCTACAATGAGCAGTTCTTC. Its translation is CASSPAAASYNEQFF.

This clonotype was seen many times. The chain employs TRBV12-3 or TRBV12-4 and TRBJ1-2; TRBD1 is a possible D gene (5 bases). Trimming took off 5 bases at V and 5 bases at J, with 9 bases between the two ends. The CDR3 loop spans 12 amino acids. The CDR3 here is CASSIGGYGYTF. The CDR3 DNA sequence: TGTGCCAGCAGTATCGGGGGGTATGGCTACACCTTC.

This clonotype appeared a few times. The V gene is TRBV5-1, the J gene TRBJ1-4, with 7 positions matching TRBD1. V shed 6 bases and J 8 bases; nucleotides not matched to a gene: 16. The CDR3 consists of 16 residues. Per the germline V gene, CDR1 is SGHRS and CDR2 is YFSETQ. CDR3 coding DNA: TGCGCCAGCACCCCCGGAGGGGGCGCGAGTGGAGAAAAACTGTTTTTT. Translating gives CASTPGGGASGEKLFF.

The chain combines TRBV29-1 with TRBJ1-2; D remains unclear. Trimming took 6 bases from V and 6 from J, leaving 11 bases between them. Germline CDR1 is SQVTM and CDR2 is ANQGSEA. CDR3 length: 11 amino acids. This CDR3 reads CSVITADGYTF. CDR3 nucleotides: TGCAGCGTAATTACGGCCGATGGCTACACCTTC.

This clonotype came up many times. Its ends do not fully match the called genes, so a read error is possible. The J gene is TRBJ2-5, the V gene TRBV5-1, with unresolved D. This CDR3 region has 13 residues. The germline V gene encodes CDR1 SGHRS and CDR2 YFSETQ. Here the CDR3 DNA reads TGTGCCAGCTCGACCGGTTCACAAGAGACCCAGTACTTC. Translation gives CASSTGSQETQYF.

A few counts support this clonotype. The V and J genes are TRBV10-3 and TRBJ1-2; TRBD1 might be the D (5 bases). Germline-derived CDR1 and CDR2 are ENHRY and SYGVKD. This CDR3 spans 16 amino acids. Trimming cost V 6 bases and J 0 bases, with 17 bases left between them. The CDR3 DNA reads TGTGCCATCAGCCCCTCGGGACTCTCCGCTAACTATGGCTACACCTTC. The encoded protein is CAISPSGLSANYGYTF.

This CDR3 reads CASSPNYSYNEQYF. The CDR3 region has the DNA TGTGCCAGCTCACCCAATTACTCCTACAATGAGCAGTACTTC. This chain connects TRBV18 to TRBJ2-1; D unclear. Gene TRBJ2-7 matches the end of the DNA better, so the J call may be wrong. CDR3 length equals 14 residues. CDR1 KGHSH and CDR2 LQKENI come from the germline V gene.

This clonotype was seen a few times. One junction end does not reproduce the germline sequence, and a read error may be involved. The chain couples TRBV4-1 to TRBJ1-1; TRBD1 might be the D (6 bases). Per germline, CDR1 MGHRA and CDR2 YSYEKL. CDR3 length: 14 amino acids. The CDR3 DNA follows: TGCACCAGCAGCCAAGAAGGAAGGGGGACTGAAGCTTTCTTT. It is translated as CTSSQEGRGTEAFF.

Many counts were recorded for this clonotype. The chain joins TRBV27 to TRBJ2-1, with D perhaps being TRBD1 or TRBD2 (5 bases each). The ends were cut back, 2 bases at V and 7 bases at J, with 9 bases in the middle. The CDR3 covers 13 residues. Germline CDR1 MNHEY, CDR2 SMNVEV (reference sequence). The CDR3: CASSLVWGNEQFF. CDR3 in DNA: TGTGCCAGCAGTTTAGTCTGGGGGAATGAGCAGTTCTTC.

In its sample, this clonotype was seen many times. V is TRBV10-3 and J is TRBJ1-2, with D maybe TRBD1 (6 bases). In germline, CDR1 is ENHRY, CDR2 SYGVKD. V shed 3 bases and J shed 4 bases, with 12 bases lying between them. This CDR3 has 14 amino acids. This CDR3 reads CAISESGQLYGYTF. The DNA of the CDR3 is TGTGCCATCAGTGAATCCGGACAGCTCTATGGCTACACCTTC.